This T cell receptor (beta chain) was obtained from a study of blood T cell repertoires in COVID-19. CDR1 is MNHEY and CDR2 is SVGEGT in the germline V gene. The CDR3 has 15 residues. The J segment lost 5 bases and the V segment lost 5 bases, leaving 8 bases of the junction unmatched. Here immunoSEQ multiplex PCR was the method, and the copy in TCRdb shows in-frame clones only, minus some. The table lists hundreds of thousands of clones, about 86% of them singletons, with over 1.1% in the top ten. This chain connects TRBV6-2 or TRBV6-3 to TRBJ1-1; 10 bases fit TRBD1. The sequenced sample was peripheral blood. The TCR was taken from an older man with acute or convalescent COVID-19. The CDR3 nucleotides are TGTGCCAGCAGTGCGTCGACAGGGGGCCGGACTGAAGCTTTCTTT. Residues: CASSASTGGRTEAFF.